This T cell receptor beta chain was retrieved from a study of shared clonotypes between healthy human individuals (dated by TCRdb to 2018 to 2021). A note on the overall study: The cohort included a few men and a couple of women between 18 and 49 years of age. Blood TCR repertoires of five healthy adults were deeply sequenced to estimate repertoire size and the extent of clonotype sharing between individuals. Between about 0.94 and 8.9 billion PBMCs per donor were obtained by leukapheresis. Different laboratories and diverse techniques were used to prepare libraries and sequence TCR repertoires, to increase sequencing depth and limit assay-specific biases. Per donor, three plates each were used for CD4 naive and CD4 memory, two for CD8 naive, and one for CD8 memory. The paper's findings and limits, for the study overall: Sampling was limited to blood, and TCR repertoires in tissue likely differ from TCR repertoires in blood. Compared with non-shared clonotypes, clonotypes shared by all four sorted-subset donors had higher generation probabilities. Estimated clonotype richness was generally larger for naive than for memory subsets. Rarefaction of sorted-subset datasets indicated incomplete sequencing despite the large sequencing depth. When several donors were compared, the shared fraction of clonotypes was about 5.4% for naive CD4, about 4% for naive CD8, about 2.4% for memory CD4, and 0.3% to 0.5% for memory CD8. The small number of donors limited the genetic and exposure-history diversity represented. Pairwise subsampling led to the expectation that sequencing depth would affect the degree of clonotype sharing among donors.

Using the deep immunoSEQ assay, TCR CDR3 regions were amplified from genomic DNA by multiplex PCR. Extracted genomic DNA from each cell subset was spread evenly across all wells of several immunoSEQ 96-well plates, with each plate serving as a replicate. For sorted subsets, about 200 ng genomic DNA, equal to approximately 30,000 T cell genomes, was loaded into each replicate PCR. Purified libraries were measured with a Qubit 3.0 fluorometer, size-checked on a Bioanalyzer 2100, and measured again with the KAPA Library Quantification kit. A separate single-read 150-cycle Illumina NextSeq 550 flow cell was used to sequence each immunoSEQ 96-well plate. In the paper's pipeline: Because the immunoSEQ output held only junctional sequences and lacked quality scores, the filtering could not match the filtering applied to full-length reads. To assign V/J genes and CDR3, sequences were annotated using PyIR, a Python wrapper for IgBLAST v1.9, with IMGT germline references. Reads with weak V/J assignments (E-value above 1e-6), missing CDR3, stop codons, out-of-frame junctions, or ambiguous translated residues were removed. V3J clonotypes were defined as sequences sharing the same inferred V gene, J gene, and CDR3 amino acid sequence. Percentage overlap between repertoires was calculated by dividing the number of shared unique clonotypes by the size of the smaller repertoire. Repertoire richness was assessed with RTK rarefaction, the Chao1 estimator, and Recon v2.1 estimates of unobserved clonotypes. OLGA was used to compute generation probabilities for all TCRbeta clonotypes that the gDNA method yielded from several donors. TCRdb provides this immuneACCESS table in a form limited to in-frame rearrangements. Some clones are lacking; in checked studies, under half of them reflect an unresolved V gene, and why the rest are absent is not known. V and J calls plus clone size are reproduced from that table; the DNA served to infer D and trimming. For this sample there are about 610,000 clones; about 96% appear just once. Of the sample, more than 0.085% is held by the ten largest clones.

Concerning this clone: It lacks a known antigen. Within one base of it there is no much larger clone, and no base qualities were kept.

CD8 naive samples were CD45RO-negative cells positively selected for CCR7, giving a CD45RA+CCR7+ population that excluded TemRA cells. Healthy HIV-negative adults with no recently reported acute infections or vaccinations were included as donors. All donors were Caucasian adults living in Nashville, Tennessee, USA. Blood was collected by leukapheresis, and PBMCs were isolated by Ficoll-Histopaque density gradient centrifugation and then cryopreserved in liquid nitrogen vapor phase. Purity and quantity of every magnetically sorted T cell population were checked by analytical flow cytometry. Each sorted fraction had its genomic DNA isolated and then quantified by UV absorbance on a Nanodrop 2000c. CDR1 and CDR2, per the germline V gene (reference sequence), are LNHNV and YYDKDF. Including the terminal cysteine and phenylalanine, the CDR3 comprises 14 residues. Here the CDR3 DNA is all that survives: 42 bases in frame from base 1. V trim: 6 bases; J trim: 5 bases; unmatched bases: 9.

The chain is made from TRBV15 and TRBJ1-2; 7 junctional bases match TRBD1. Sequenced material: naive CD8+ T cells sorted from blood. The cell subset or site tag for this specimen amounts to: CD45RA+CCR7+. The receptor's source is a woman aged 30 to 39 in good health. The DNA reads TGTGCCACCAGACCCGACAGGGTTGGGTATGGCTACACCTTC. Translation gives CATRPDRVGYGYTF.